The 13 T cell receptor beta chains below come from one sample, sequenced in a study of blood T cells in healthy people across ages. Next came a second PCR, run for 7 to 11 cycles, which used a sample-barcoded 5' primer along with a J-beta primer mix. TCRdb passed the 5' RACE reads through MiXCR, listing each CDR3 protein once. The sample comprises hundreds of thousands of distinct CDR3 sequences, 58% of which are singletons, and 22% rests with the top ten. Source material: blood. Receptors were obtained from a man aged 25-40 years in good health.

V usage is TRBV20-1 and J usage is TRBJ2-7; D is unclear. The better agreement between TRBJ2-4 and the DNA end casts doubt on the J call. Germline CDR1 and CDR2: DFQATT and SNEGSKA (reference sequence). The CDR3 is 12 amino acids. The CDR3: CSARDKGNIQYF. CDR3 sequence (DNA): TGCAGTGCTAGAGATAAGGGAAACATTCAGTACTTC.

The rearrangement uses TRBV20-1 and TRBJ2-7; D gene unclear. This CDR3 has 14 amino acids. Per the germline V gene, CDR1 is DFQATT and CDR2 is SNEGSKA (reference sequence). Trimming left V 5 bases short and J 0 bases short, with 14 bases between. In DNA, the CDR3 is TGCAGTGCTGCCACCCTACAAAGCTCCTACGAGCAGTACTTC. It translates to CSAATLQSSYEQYF.

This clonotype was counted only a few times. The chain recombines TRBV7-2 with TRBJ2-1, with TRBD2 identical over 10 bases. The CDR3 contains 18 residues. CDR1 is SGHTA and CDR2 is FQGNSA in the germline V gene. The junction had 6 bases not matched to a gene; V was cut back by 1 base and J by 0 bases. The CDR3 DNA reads TGTGCCAGCAGCTTAGTAAGGACTAGCGGAAGCTCCTACAATGAGCAGTTCTTC. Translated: CASSLVRTSGSSYNEQFF.

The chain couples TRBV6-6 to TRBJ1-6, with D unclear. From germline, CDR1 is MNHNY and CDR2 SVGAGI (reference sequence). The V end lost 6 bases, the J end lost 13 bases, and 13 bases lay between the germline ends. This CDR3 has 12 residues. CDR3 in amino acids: CASSSNDNPLHF. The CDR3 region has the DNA TGTGCCAGCAGCTCGAACGACAACCCCCTCCACTTT.

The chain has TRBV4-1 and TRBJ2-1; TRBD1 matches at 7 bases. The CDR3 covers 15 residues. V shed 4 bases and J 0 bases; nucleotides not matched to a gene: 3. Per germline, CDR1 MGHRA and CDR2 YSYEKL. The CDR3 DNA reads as TGCGCCAGCAGCCCCCAGGGGGACTCCTACAATGAGCAGTTCTTC. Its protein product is CASSPQGDSYNEQFF.

The CDR3 DNA reads TGTGCCAGCAGCTTTACAGGGAGTCTATTGAATGAGCAGTTCTTC. It yields the protein CASSFTGSLLNEQFF. This chain links TRBV7-8 with TRBJ2-1; possibly TRBD1 for D (6 bases). This CDR3 is 15 amino acids long. Germline V gene sequence: CDR1 SGHVS, CDR2 FQNEAQ. Trimming shortened V by 3 bases and J by 7 bases, and 16 bases separated the two germline ends.

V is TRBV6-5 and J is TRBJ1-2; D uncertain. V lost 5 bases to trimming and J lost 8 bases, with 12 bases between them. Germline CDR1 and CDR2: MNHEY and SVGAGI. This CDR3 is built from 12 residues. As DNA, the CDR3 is TGTGCCAGCAGTCCGACTTGGGGAGGCTACACCTTC. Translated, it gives CASSPTWGGYTF.

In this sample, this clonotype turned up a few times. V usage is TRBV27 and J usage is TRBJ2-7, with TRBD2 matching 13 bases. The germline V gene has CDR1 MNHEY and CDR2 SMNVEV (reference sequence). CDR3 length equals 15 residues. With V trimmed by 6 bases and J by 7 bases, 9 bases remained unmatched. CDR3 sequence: CASSPGTSGVNEQYF. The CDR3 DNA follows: TGTGCCAGCAGCCCCGGGACTAGCGGGGTCAATGAGCAGTACTTC.

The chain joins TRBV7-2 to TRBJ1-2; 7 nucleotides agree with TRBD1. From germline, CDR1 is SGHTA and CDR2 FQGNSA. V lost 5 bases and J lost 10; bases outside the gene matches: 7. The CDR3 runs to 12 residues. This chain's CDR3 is CASSHTGDDYTF. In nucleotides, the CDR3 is TGTGCCAGCAGCCATACAGGGGATGACTACACCTTC.

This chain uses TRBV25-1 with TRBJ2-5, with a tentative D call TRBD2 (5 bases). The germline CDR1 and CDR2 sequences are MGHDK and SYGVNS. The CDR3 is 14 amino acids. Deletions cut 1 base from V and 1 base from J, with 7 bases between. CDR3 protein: CASSESAGQETQYF. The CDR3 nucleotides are TGTGCCAGCAGTGAATCGGCGGGCCAAGAGACCCAGTACTTC.

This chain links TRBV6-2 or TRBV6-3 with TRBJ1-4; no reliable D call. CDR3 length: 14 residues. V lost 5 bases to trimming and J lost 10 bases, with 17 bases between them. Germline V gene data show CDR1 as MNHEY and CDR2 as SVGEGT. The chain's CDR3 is CASSPRGAFGKLFF. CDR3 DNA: TGTGCCAGCAGTCCCCGCGGAGCGTTTGGAAAACTGTTTTTT.

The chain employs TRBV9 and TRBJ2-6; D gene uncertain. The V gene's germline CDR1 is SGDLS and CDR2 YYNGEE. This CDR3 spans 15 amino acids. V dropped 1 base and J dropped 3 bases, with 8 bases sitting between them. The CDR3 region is CASSVSRVGANVLTF. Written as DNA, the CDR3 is TGTGCCAGCAGCGTATCCCGGGTTGGGGCCAACGTCCTGACTTTC.

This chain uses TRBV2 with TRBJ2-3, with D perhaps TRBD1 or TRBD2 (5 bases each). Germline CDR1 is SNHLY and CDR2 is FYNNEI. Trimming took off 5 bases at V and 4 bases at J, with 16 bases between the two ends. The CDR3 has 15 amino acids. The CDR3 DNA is TGTGCCAGCAGTCCCGGGACCCATACCGCAGATACGCAGTATTTT. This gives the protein CASSPGTHTADTQYF.